This T cell receptor beta chain comes out of a study of cytomegalovirus exposure and HLA in healthy donors. The repertoire was sequenced with immunoSEQ multiplex PCR; TCRdb's copy has only in-frame clones and lacks some. Among about 220,000 clones listed, 87% were seen once. The CDR3 contains 15 residues. CDR1 MNHEY and CDR2 SMNVEV come from the germline V gene (reference sequence). J was trimmed by 7 bases and V by 8 bases; bases with no gene match: 8. This sequence was found in a man younger than 35 in good health and CMV-seronegative. V is TRBV27 and J is TRBJ2-2; 12 nucleotides line up with TRBD1. Sequencing was done on a sample of PBMCs. CDR3 amino acids: CASGPGQGADGELFF. The DNA of the CDR3 is TGTGCCAGCGGCCCGGGACAGGGGGCCGACGGGGAGCTGTTTTTT.